The next 6 T cell receptor beta chains were all read from a single sample in a study of T cell responses to AZD1222 COVID-19 vaccine. TCRdb's copy holds only in-frame clones and misses some; the assay was immunoSEQ multiplex PCR. Among approximately 110,000 clones listed, about 93% were seen once. The specimen was peripheral blood, collected on day 0 of AZD1222 vaccination. The receptors were sampled from an adult in good health.

J is TRBJ1-1 and V is TRBV28, with D uncertain. The CDR3 spans 12 residues. Between the trimmed V and J ends, which lost 6 bases and 1 base, there was a span of 6 bases. Per the germline V gene, CDR1 is MDHEN and CDR2 is SYDVKM. Written as DNA, the CDR3 is TGTGCCAGCAGCTATGGGAACACTGAAGCTTTCTTT. It encodes CASSYGNTEAFF.

The chain employs TRBV6-6 and TRBJ2-1, with 8 bases aligning to TRBD2. The CDR3 runs to 14 residues. CDR1 and CDR2 from the germline V gene are MNHNY and SVGAGI (reference sequence). Trimming cost V 6 bases and J 7 bases; bases outside gene matches: 8. The CDR3, as DNA: TGTGCCAGCAGCCAAGGACTAGCATCTAATGAGCAGTTCTTC. Translating gives CASSQGLASNEQFF.

The chain links TRBV6-7 to TRBJ2-7; D may be TRBD1 (6 bases). TRBV6-7 is placed among ORFs of uncertain function. The CDR3 is 15 residues long. V dropped 2 bases and J dropped 1 base, with 12 bases sitting between them. For the CDR3, the DNA is TGTGCCAGCAGTTACATCCGGGACAAATCCTACGAGCAGTACTTC. Protein product: CASSYIRDKSYEQYF.

This clone was counted a single time. The chain combines TRBV7-2 with TRBJ1-1; D remains ambiguous. The CDR3 is made up of 13 amino acids. CDR1 SGHTA and CDR2 FQGNSA come from the germline V gene. Trimming removed 4 bases at V and 4 bases at J, with 10 bases between. The CDR3 nucleotides read TGTGCCAGCAGCTCGACAAGGCGCACTGAAGCTTTCTTT. It is translated as CASSSTRRTEAFF.

This rearrangement joins TRBV6-2 or TRBV6-3 to TRBJ2-7; weak D call: TRBD2 (6 bases). This CDR3 region has 12 residues. CDR1 and CDR2 (germline): MNHEY, SVGEGT. Trimming shortened V by 6 bases and J by 6 bases, and 12 bases separated the two germline ends. The CDR3: CASSSAGGEQYF. The CDR3 bases are TGTGCCAGCAGCTCCGCCGGGGGCGAGCAGTACTTC.

V usage is TRBV11-3 and J usage is TRBJ2-2; 9 bases are shared with TRBD1. The CDR3 totals 17 residues. The germline V gene has CDR1 SGHNT and CDR2 YENEEA. Trimming at V came to 10 bases and at J to 6 bases, leaving 18 bases not matched to a gene. This chain's CDR3 is CAILRRGTGLPAGELFF. The CDR3 bases are TGTGCCATACTCCGGAGGGGGACAGGGCTTCCCGCCGGGGAGCTGTTTTTT. Full variable domain (outside the CDR3, taken from reference TRBV11-3 and TRBJ2-2): EAGVVQSPRYKIIEKKQPVAFWCNPISGHNTLYWYLQNLGQGPELLIRYENEEAVDDSQLPKDRFSAERLKGVDSTLKIQPAELGDSAVYLCAILRRGTGLPAGELFFGEGSRLTVL.